One sample yielded the 26 T cell receptor beta chains listed below, sequenced in a study of blood T cell repertoires in COVID-19. This table comes from immunoSEQ multiplex PCR, and its TCRdb copy is limited to in-frame clones, with some not included. This table holds 200,000 to 250,000 clones, over 75% found once. The specimen was peripheral blood. All receptors come from a man older than 75 with acute or convalescent COVID-19.

The chain links TRBV11-2 to TRBJ2-5; 12 positions match TRBD2. The germline V gene has CDR1 SGHAT and CDR2 FQNNGV. The CDR3 length is 19 residues. The V segment lost 4 bases and the J segment 1 base; nucleotides outside the gene matches: 13. The CDR3: CASSYVGRRLAGVQETQYF. CDR3 nucleotide sequence: TGTGCCAGCAGCTACGTGGGACGGAGACTAGCGGGGGTCCAAGAGACCCAGTACTTC.

This chain links TRBV11-2 with TRBJ2-3; maybe TRBD2 (6 bases). Germline loops: CDR1 SGHAT, CDR2 FQNNGV. The CDR3 runs 14 residues. V was shortened by 6 bases and J by 1 base, with 11 bases between the two germline ends. This CDR3 reads CASRSDYRTDTQYF. In nucleotides, the CDR3 is TGTGCCAGCAGATCGGACTACCGCACAGATACGCAGTATTTT. The complete variable domain, with remaining parts taken from reference TRBV11-2 and TRBJ2-3, reads EAGVAQSPRYKIIEKRQSVAFWCNPISGHATLYWYQQILGQGPKLLIQFQNNGVVDDSQLPKDRFSAERLKGVDSTLKIQPAKLEDSAVYLCASRSDYRTDTQYFGPGTRLTVL.

This chain uses TRBV7-3 with TRBJ2-1; 9 bases are shared with TRBD1. Germline-derived CDR1 and CDR2 are SGHTA and FQGTGA. Losses at the gene ends were 0 bases for V and 1 base for J; bases not matched to a gene: 4. This CDR3 has 17 amino acids. CDR3 sequence (DNA): TGTGCCAGCAGCTTAACAGCCGGGACAGGGTCCTACAATGAGCAGTTCTTC. This gives the protein CASSLTAGTGSYNEQFF.

The rearrangement links TRBV2 to TRBJ2-2; 9 bases are shared with TRBD2. The CDR3 runs 16 residues. V lost 2 bases and J lost 7; bases outside the gene matches: 8. Germline V gives CDR1 SNHLY, CDR2 FYNNEI. Here the CDR3 reads CASSERLAGSIGELFF. DNA for the CDR3: TGTGCCAGCAGTGAAAGGCTAGCGGGATCAATCGGGGAGCTGTTTTTT.

The chain joins TRBV3-1 (or the pseudogene TRBV3-2) to TRBJ2-5; possibly TRBD2 for D (5 bases). V was shortened by 4 bases and J by 5 bases, with 17 bases between the two germline ends. The CDR3 extends over 15 amino acids. CDR1 and CDR2 from the germline V gene are LGHDT and YNNKEL (reference sequence). The CDR3 loop is CASSRAPTSQETQYF. DNA for the CDR3: TGTGCCAGCAGCCGGGCCCCCACTAGTCAGGAGACCCAGTACTTC.

The chain has TRBV25-1 and TRBJ1-5, with 7 bases identical to TRBD1. CDR3 length: 17 amino acids. Germline loops: CDR1 MGHDK, CDR2 SYGVNS. The J segment lost 1 base and the V segment lost 9 bases, leaving 15 bases of the junction unmatched. For the CDR3, the DNA is TGTGCCAGGGGAGTAATAAGACAGGGCCGAAGCAATCAGCCCCAGCATTTT. Its translation: CARGVIRQGRSNQPQHF.

V usage is TRBV4-3 and J usage is TRBJ2-5, with TRBD2 identical over 8 bases. The V gene end was trimmed by 1 base and the J gene end by 0 bases; junction bases not matched to a gene: 4. The CDR3 runs 16 residues. Germline assignment: CDR1 LGHNA and CDR2 YSLEER. In DNA, the CDR3 is TGCGCCAGCAGCCAAGGAACGGGAGGGCACCAAGAGACCCAGTACTTC. As protein: CASSQGTGGHQETQYF.

This clone appeared a single time. V and J are TRBV9 and TRBJ1-2, with D unresolved. The CDR3 extends over 13 amino acids. Looked up from germline, CDR1 is SGDLS and CDR2 is YYNGEE. Deletions cut 1 base from V and 2 bases from J, with 6 bases between. The CDR3 protein is CASSVMTNYGYTF. For the CDR3, the DNA is TGTGCCAGCAGCGTAATGACAAACTATGGCTACACCTTC.

The chain uses TRBV18 and TRBJ1-4, with D maybe TRBD1 (6 bases). The CDR3 is 13 residues long. CDR1 and CDR2 from the germline V gene are KGHSH and LQKENI. V lost 5 bases and J lost 8, with 12 bases in between. The CDR3 is CASSASGVEKLFF. The CDR3 coding sequence is TGTGCCAGCTCAGCTTCAGGGGTAGAAAAACTGTTTTTT.

The genes are TRBV19 and TRBJ1-1, with 7 bases lining up with TRBD1. The germline gives CDR1 LNHDA, CDR2 SQIVND (reference sequence). The ends lost 5 bases at V and 3 bases at J; junction bases unmatched: 9. The CDR3 is 15 residues long. This chain's CDR3 is CASSATDRSYTEAFF. Here the CDR3 DNA reads TGTGCCAGTAGTGCCACGGACAGGAGCTACACTGAAGCTTTCTTT.

The gene calls are TRBV7-2 and TRBJ2-2, with D possibly matching TRBD1 (6 bases). Per germline, CDR1 SGHTA and CDR2 FQGNSA. The CDR3 covers 14 residues. Trimming removed 3 bases at V and 4 bases at J, with 9 bases between. The CDR3 nucleotides are TGTGCCAGCAGCTTCGCAGGGGTCACCGGGGAGCTGTTTTTT. This codes for CASSFAGVTGELFF.

The rearrangement uses TRBV4-1 and TRBJ2-5, with 8 bases aligning to TRBD2. Germline CDR1 reads MGHRA; CDR2 reads YSYEKL. Unmatched junction bases numbered 9, after V lost 1 base and J lost 2 bases. The CDR3 is 17 amino acids. CDR3 sequence: CASSQGAASGLQETQYF. In nucleotides, the CDR3 is TGCGCCAGCAGCCAAGGTGCGGCTAGCGGGCTTCAAGAGACCCAGTACTTC.

The V and J genes are TRBV28 and TRBJ1-5; the D gene is possibly TRBD1 (5 bases). The CDR3 contains 15 residues. V lost 6 bases and J lost 0, with 12 bases in between. The germline CDR1 and CDR2 sequences are MDHEN and SYDVKM. This chain's CDR3 is CASRPAGYSNQPQHF. CDR3 sequence (DNA): TGTGCCAGCAGACCAGCAGGGTATAGCAATCAGCCCCAGCATTTT.

The CDR3 DNA reads as TGTGCCAGCAGCTTAAAACCACCGACAGGGAGTACAGATACGCAGTATTTT. Protein product: CASSLKPPTGSTDTQYF. V is TRBV11-2 and J is TRBJ2-3, with 7 nucleotides matching TRBD1. Trimming cost V 2 bases and J 3 bases; bases outside gene matches: 11. The CDR3 has 17 residues. The germline gives CDR1 SGHAT, CDR2 FQNNGV.

The V gene is TRBV5-5, the J gene TRBJ2-1; 13 nucleotides match TRBD2. CDR1 and CDR2 from the germline V gene are SGHKS and YYEKEE (reference sequence). CDR3 length: 19 residues. The J segment lost 10 bases and the V segment lost 5 bases, leaving 21 bases of the junction unmatched. The CDR3 sequence: CASRAGGLAGSPRMGEQFF. Here the CDR3 DNA reads TGTGCCAGCAGGGCGGGGGGACTAGCGGGATCCCCGAGAATGGGGGAGCAGTTCTTC.

The chain has TRBV6-5 and TRBJ1-5, with 10 bases aligning to TRBD1. This CDR3 contains 15 residues. The V gene's germline CDR1 is MNHEY and CDR2 SVGAGI. Trimming at V came to 6 bases and at J to 0 bases, leaving 2 bases not matched to a gene. Written as DNA, the CDR3 is TGTGCCAGCAGACGACAGGGGGCTAGCAATCAGCCCCAGCATTTT. Protein sequence: CASRRQGASNQPQHF.

V usage is TRBV5-4 and J usage is TRBJ2-1, with D perhaps TRBD2 (6 bases). Trimming took 0 bases from V and 5 from J, leaving 18 bases between them. This CDR3 spans 17 amino acids. Germline CDR1 reads SGHNT; CDR2 reads YYREEE (reference sequence). The CDR3 here is CASSLGASARLNNEQFF. The CDR3 DNA sequence: TGTGCCAGCAGCTTGGGGGCTAGCGCGCGTTTAAACAATGAGCAGTTCTTC.

The rearrangement joins TRBV27 to TRBJ2-2; 10 positions match TRBD1. Germline trimming cut 5 bases from V and 4 bases from J; bases unmatched to any gene: 7. This CDR3 spans 16 amino acids. The V gene's germline CDR1 is MNHEY and CDR2 SMNVEV (reference sequence). The DNA for the CDR3 is TGTGCCAGCAGTCTCCCAGGACAGGGGGTCACCGGGGAGCTGTTTTTT. Its protein product is CASSLPGQGVTGELFF.

The genes are TRBV30 and TRBJ2-1, with D possibly being TRBD1 (5 bases). The V gene's germline CDR1 is GTSNPN and CDR2 SVGIG (reference sequence). V gave up 2 bases and J gave up 3 bases, with 8 bases separating them. This CDR3 spans 13 amino acids. CDR3 sequence: CAWSRQGYNEQFF. The CDR3 coding sequence is TGTGCCTGGAGTCGTCAGGGCTACAATGAGCAGTTCTTC. The full variable domain, in which reference TRBV30 and TRBJ2-1 provide the parts outside the CDR3, is SQTIHQWPATLVQPVGSPLSLECTVEGTSNPNLYWYRQAAGRGLQLLFYSVGIGQISSEVPQNLSASRPQDRQFILSSKKLLLSDSGFYLCAWSRQGYNEQFFGPGTRLTVL.

This clone was counted a few times. CDR3 nucleotides: TGTGCCAGCAGCACAACTCCCTTGGACAGGATCAATCAGCCCCAGCATTTT. Encoded protein: CASSTTPLDRINQPQHF. The chain combines TRBV9 with TRBJ1-5; 7 nucleotides line up with TRBD1. The length of the CDR3 is 17 residues. Germline V lookup: CDR1 SGDLS, CDR2 YYNGEE. With V trimmed by 4 bases and J by 3 bases, 13 bases remained unmatched. Full variable domain (remainder filled in from reference TRBV9 and TRBJ1-5): DSGVTQTPKHLITATGQRVTLRCSPRSGDLSVYWYQQSLDQGLQFLIQYYNGEERAKGNILERFSAQQFPDLHSELNLSSLELGDSALYFCASSTTPLDRINQPQHFGDGTRLSIL.

The CDR3 reads CASSMNWNTEAFF. Here the CDR3 DNA reads TGTGCCAGTAGTATGAACTGGAACACTGAAGCTTTCTTT. The chain couples TRBV19 to TRBJ1-1; D unclear. CDR1 is LNHDA and CDR2 is SQIVND in the germline V gene (reference sequence). The V gene lost 3 bases and the J gene lost 1 base, with 6 bases spanning the gap. The CDR3 consists of 13 residues.

The chain is built from TRBV7-9 and TRBJ1-3, with D possibly being TRBD1 (6 bases). This CDR3 spans 16 amino acids. The germline CDR1 and CDR2 sequences are SEHNR and FQNEAQ (reference sequence). V lost 4 bases to trimming and J lost 0 bases, with 13 bases between them. The CDR3, as DNA: TGTGCCAGCAGCTCAACGGACAGAACCTCTGGAAACACCATATATTTT. Translation: CASSSTDRTSGNTIYF. The complete variable domain, with remaining parts taken from reference TRBV7-9 and TRBJ1-3, reads DTGVSQNPRHKITKRGQNVTFRCDPISEHNRLYWYRQTLGQGPEFLTYFQNEAQLEKSRLLSDRFSAERPKGSFSTLEIQRTEQGDSAMYLCASSSTDRTSGNTIYFGEGSWLTVV.

The chain has TRBV5-1 and TRBJ2-2; 7 bases are a match to TRBD2. Germline CDR1 SGHRS, CDR2 YFSETQ. This CDR3 is 14 amino acids long. V shed 8 bases and J 2 bases; nucleotides not matched to a gene: 6. The CDR3 loop reads CASRTRTNTGELFF. For the CDR3, the DNA is TGCGCCAGTCGGACTAGGACAAACACCGGGGAGCTGTTTTTT.

Written as DNA, the CDR3 is TGTGCCAGCAGTTTGATGCGGGCGAGCACAGATACGCAGTATTTT. It codes for CASSLMRASTDTQYF. This chain links TRBV28 with TRBJ2-3; D perhaps matches TRBD2 (5 bases). The CDR3 totals 15 residues. Trimming stripped 3 bases from V and 0 bases from J, with 10 bases between. Germline values: CDR1 MDHEN, CDR2 SYDVKM.

The chain joins TRBV4-2 to TRBJ1-2; D is possibly TRBD1 (5 bases). V lost 1 base to trimming and J lost 4 bases, with 13 bases between them. The CDR3 covers 15 residues. CDR1 and CDR2 from the germline V gene are LGHNA and YNFKEQ. CDR3 in amino acids: CASSQVGAQTYGYTF. The CDR3 region has the DNA TGTGCCAGCAGCCAAGTAGGGGCGCAGACCTATGGCTACACCTTC.

The chain has TRBV5-1 and TRBJ2-3; the D gene is possibly TRBD2 (6 bases). The length of the CDR3 is 15 residues. In germline, CDR1 is SGHRS, CDR2 YFSETQ. V gave up 1 base and J gave up 0 bases, with 9 bases separating them. CDR3 residues: CASSLPSGSTDTQYF. The CDR3 bases are TGCGCCAGCAGCTTGCCCAGCGGGAGCACAGATACGCAGTATTTT.